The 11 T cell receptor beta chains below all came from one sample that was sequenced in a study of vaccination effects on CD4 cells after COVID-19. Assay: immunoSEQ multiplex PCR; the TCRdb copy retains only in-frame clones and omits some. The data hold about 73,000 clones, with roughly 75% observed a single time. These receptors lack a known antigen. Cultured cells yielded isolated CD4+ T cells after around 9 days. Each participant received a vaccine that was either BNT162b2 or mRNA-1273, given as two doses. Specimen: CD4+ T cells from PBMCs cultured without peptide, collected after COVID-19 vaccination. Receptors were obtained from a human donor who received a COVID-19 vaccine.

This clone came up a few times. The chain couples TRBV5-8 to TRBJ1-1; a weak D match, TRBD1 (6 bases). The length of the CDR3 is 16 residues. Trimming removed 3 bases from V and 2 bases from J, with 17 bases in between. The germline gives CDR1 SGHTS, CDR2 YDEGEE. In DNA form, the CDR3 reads TGTGCCAGCAGCTCCCTGCGGGCAGGGACAAACACTGAAGCTTTCTTT. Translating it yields CASSSLRAGTNTEAFF.

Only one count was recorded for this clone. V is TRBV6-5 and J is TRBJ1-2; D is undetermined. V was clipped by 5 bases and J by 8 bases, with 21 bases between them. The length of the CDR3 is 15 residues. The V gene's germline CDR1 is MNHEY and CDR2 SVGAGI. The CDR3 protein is CASSPPGVPLGGYTF. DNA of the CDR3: TGTGCCAGCAGTCCCCCGGGAGTACCTTTAGGGGGCTACACCTTC.

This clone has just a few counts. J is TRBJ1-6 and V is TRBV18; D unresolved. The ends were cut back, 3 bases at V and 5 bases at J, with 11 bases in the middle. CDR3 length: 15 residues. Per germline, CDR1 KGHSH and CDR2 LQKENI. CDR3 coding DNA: TGTGCCAGCTCACCGGACGGAGTTAATAATTCACCCCTCCACTTT. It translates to CASSPDGVNNSPLHF.

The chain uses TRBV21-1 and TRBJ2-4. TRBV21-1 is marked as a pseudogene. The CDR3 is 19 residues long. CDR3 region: CASRIQGGTRGLAKNIQYF. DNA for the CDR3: TGTGCCAGCAGGATTCAAGGCGGGACCAGGGGACTAGCCAAAAACATTCAGTACTTC.

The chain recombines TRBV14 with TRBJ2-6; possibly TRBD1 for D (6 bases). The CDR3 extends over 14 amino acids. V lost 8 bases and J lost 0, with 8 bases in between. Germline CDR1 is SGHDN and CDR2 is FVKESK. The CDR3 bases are TGTGCCAGCGGGGGCAACTCTGGGGCCAACGTCCTGACTTTC. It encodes CASGGNSGANVLTF.

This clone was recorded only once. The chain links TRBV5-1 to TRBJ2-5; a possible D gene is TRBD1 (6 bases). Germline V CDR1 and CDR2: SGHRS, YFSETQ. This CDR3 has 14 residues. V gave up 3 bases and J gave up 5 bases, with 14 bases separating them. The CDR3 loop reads CASSSGQPWETQYF. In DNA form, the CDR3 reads TGCGCCAGCAGCTCCGGACAGCCCTGGGAGACCCAGTACTTC.

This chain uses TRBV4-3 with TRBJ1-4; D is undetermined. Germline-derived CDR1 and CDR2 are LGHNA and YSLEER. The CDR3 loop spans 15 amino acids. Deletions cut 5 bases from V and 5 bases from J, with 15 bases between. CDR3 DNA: TGCGCCAGCAGCAGTCAGCCGACTGGCAATGAAAAACTGTTTTTT. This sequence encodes CASSSQPTGNEKLFF.

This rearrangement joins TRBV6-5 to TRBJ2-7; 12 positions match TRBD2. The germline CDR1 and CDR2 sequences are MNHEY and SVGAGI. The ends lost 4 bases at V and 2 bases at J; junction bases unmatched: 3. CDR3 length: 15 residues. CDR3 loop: CASSSRTSGAYEQYV. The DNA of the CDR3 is TGTGCCAGCAGTTCCCGGACTAGCGGGGCCTACGAGCAGTACGTC.

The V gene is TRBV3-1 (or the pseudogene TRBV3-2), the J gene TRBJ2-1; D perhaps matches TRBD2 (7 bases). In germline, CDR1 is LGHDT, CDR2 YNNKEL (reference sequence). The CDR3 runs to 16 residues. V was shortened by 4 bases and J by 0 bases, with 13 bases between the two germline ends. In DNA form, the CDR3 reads TGTGCCAGCAGCCGGGGGCTAGCGGTCTCCTACAATGAGCAGTTCTTC. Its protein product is CASSRGLAVSYNEQFF.

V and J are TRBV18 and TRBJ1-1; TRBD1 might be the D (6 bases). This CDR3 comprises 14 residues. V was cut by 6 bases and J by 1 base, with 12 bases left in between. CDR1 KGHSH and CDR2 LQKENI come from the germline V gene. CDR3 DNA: TGTGCCAGCTCCCGGAACAGGGAGAACACTGAAGCTTTCTTT. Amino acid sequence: CASSRNRENTEAFF.

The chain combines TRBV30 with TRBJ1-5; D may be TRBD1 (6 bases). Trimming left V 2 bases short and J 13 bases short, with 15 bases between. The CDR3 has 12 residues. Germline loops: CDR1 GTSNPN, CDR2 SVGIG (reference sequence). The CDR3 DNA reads TGTGCCTGGAGTTCAGGGGACACCCGACAGCATTTT. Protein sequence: CAWSSGDTRQHF.